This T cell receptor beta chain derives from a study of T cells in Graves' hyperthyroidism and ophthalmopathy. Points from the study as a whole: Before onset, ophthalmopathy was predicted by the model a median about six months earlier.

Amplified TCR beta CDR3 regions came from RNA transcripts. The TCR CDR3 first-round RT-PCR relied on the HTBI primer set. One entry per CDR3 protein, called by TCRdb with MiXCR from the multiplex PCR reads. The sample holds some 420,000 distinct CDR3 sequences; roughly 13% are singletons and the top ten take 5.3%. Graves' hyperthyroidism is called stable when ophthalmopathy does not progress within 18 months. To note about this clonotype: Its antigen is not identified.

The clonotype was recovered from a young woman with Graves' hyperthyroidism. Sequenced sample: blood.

The CDR3 bases are TGTGCCAGCACCCCGACTAGCGGGAGATCCTACAATGAGCAGTTCTTC. Protein sequence: CASTPTSGRSYNEQFF. The chain has TRBV28 and TRBJ2-1, with TRBD2 matching over 12 bases. The ends lost 7 bases at V and 1 base at J; junction bases unmatched: 5. Germline V gene sequence: CDR1 MDHEN, CDR2 SYDVKM. The CDR3 is made up of 16 amino acids.